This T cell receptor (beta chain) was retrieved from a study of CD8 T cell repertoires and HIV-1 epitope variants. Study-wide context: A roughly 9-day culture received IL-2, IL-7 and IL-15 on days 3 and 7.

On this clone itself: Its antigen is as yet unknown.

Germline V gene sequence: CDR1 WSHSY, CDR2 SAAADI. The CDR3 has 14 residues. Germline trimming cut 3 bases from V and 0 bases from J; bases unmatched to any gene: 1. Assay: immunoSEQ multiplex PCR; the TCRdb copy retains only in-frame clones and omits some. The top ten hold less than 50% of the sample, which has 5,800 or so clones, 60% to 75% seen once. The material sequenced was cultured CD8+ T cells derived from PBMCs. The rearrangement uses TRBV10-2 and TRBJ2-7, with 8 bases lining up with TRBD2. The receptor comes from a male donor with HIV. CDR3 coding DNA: TGCGCCAGCAGTGAAGCGGGGGTCTCCTACGAGCAGTACTTC. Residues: CASSEAGVSYEQYF.